The clone carrying this T cell receptor (beta chain) has a single count. The entry originates in a study of blood T cell repertoires in COVID-19. Study-level information: The analysed material was cDNA or gDNA that came from T cells, B-cell-depleted T cells, or PBMCs.

The length of the CDR3 is 15 residues. The J segment lost 7 bases and the V segment lost 6 bases, leaving 6 bases of the junction unmatched. CDR1 is MDHEN and CDR2 is SYDVKM in the germline V gene. Authors' processing steps: Reference gene primer amplification yielded estimated nucleated cell counts. Sequencing used immunoSEQ multiplex PCR; TCRdb keeps in-frame clones, though not all of them. V and J calls and clone size are copied from that table; D and trimming were computed from the DNA. Of 85,000 to 110,000 clones in the sample, 89% were seen once. The sample comprised peripheral blood. The clonotype comes from a woman aged 60-75 years with acute or convalescent COVID-19. The J gene is TRBJ2-1, the V gene TRBV28, with TRBD2 matching 13 bases. The CDR3 DNA follows: TGTGCCAGCAGCCCGGGACTAGCGGGAAGGAATGAGCAGTTCTTC. This gives the protein CASSPGLAGRNEQFF. The full variable domain, with the rest looked up from reference TRBV28 and TRBJ2-1, is DVKVTQSSRYLVKRTGEKVFLECVQDMDHENMFWYRQDPGLGLRLIYFSYDVKMKEKGDIPEGYSVSREKKERFSLILESASTNQTSMYLCASSPGLAGRNEQFFGPGTRLTVL.